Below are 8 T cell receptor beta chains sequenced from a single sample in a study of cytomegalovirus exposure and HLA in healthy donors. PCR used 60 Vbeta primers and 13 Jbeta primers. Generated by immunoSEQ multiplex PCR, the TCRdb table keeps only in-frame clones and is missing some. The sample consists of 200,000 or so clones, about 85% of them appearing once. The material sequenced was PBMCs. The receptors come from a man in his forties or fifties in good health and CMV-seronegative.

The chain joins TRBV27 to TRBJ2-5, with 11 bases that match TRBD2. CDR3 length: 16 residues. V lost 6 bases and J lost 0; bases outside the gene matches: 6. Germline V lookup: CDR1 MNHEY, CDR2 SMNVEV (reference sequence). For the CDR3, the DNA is TGTGCCAGCAGGGATGGGACTAGCGGATACCAAGAGACCCAGTACTTC. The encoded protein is CASRDGTSGYQETQYF.

The CDR3, as DNA: TGTGCCAGTAGTATAGGGACAAAAGATACGCAGTATTTT. Translating gives CASSIGTKDTQYF. The chain recombines TRBV19 with TRBJ2-3; maybe TRBD1 (5 bases). Per germline, CDR1 LNHDA and CDR2 SQIVND (reference sequence). The germline V and J ends were trimmed by 1 base and 5 bases, with 7 bases remaining between them. This CDR3 region has 13 residues. Using reference TRBV19 and TRBJ2-3 for the parts outside the CDR3, the full variable domain is DGGITQSPKYLFRKEGQNVTLSCEQNLNHDAMYWYRQDPGQGLRLIYYSQIVNDFQKGDIAEGYSVSREKKESFPLTVTSAQKNPTAFYLCASSIGTKDTQYFGPGTRLTVL.

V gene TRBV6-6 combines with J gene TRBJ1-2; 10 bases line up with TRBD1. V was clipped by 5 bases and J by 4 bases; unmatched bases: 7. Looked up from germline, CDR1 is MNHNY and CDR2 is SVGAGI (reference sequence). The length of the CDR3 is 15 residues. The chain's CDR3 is CASSRTGQGIYGYTF. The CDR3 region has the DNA TGTGCCAGCAGTCGGACGGGACAGGGGATCTATGGCTACACCTTC.

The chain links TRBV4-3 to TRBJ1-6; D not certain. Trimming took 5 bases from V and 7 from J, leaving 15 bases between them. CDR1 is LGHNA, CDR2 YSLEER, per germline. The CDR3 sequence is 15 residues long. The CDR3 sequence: CASSAAATANSPLHF. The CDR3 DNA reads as TGCGCCAGCAGCGCCGCCGCTACAGCAAATTCACCCCTCCACTTT.

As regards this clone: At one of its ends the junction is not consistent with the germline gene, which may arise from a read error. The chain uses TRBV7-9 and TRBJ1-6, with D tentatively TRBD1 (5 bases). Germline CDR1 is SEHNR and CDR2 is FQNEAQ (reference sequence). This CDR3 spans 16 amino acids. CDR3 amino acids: CSSSLGASSYNSPLHF. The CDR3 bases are TGTTCCAGCAGCTTAGGGGCGAGCTCCTATAATTCACCCCTCCACTTT.

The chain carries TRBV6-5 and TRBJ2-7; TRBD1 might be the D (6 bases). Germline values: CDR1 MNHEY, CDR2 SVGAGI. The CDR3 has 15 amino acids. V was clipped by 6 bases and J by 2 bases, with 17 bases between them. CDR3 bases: TGTGCCAGCAGCCCTATGGGGGACAAAGCCTACGAGCAGTACTTC. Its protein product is CASSPMGDKAYEQYF.

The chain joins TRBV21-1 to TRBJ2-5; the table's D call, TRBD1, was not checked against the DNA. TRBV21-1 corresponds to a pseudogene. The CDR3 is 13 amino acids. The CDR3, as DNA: TGTGCCAGCAGCAGTTCAGGGAAGGAGACCCAGTACTTC. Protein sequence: CASSSSGKETQYF.

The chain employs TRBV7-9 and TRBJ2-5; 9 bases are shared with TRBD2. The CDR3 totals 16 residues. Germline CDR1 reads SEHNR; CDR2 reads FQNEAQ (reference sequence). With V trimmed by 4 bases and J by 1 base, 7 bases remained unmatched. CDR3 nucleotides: TGTGCCAGCAGCTCCCAGGTAGCGGGGGCCCAAGAGACCCAGTACTTC. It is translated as CASSSQVAGAQETQYF.